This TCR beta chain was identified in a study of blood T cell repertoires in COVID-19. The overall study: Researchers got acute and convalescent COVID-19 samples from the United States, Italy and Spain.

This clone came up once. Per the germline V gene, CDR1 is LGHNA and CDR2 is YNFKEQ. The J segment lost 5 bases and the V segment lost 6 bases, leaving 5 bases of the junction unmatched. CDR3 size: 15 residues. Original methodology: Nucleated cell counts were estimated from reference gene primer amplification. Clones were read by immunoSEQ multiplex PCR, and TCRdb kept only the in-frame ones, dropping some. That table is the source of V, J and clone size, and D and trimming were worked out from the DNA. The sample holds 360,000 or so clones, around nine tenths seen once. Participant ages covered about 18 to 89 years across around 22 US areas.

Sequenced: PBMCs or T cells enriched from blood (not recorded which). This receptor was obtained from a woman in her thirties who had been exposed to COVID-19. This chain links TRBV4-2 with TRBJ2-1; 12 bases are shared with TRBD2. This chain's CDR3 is CASSGGLAGHNEQFF. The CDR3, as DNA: TGTGCCAGCAGTGGGGGACTAGCGGGCCACAATGAGCAGTTCTTC.